This entry features one T cell receptor beta chain sequence. Its antigen target is currently unknown. Per-base quality was not reported, and no clone a single base away is much larger than it. Receptors were amplified or captured by the immunoSEQ multiplex PCR assay. Held by TCRdb, this immuneACCESS table contains in-frame sequences only and omits some clones. Under half of the omission traces to an unresolved V gene where checked; the cause of the rest is unknown. Here the sample has about 45,000 clones; 70% to 90% occur a single time. Under 0.7% of the sample lies in the top ten. This sample stems from a study of T cell changes during pregnancy in multiple sclerosis (dated 2019 in TCRdb). For the study in its entirety: In women with multiple sclerosis, the researchers looked at how the T cell repertoire shifted as pregnancy progressed.

The CDR3 starts with the cysteine, ends with the phenylalanine, and has 16 residues. The kept DNA is CDR3 alone, 48 bases in frame from the first base. In the germline V gene, CDR1 corresponds to SGHVS and CDR2 to FQNEAQ. The V end gives up 2 bases and the J end 6 bases, leaving 10 bases in the junction not matched to a gene. The chain was built from TRBV7-8 and TRBJ2-1, with 7 bases aligning to TRBD1. This TCR came from a female donor with multiple sclerosis, enrolled in a pregnancy study. Sequencing used CD4+ T cells from peripheral blood mononuclear cells, obtained in the first trimester of pregnancy. The nucleotides are TGTGCCAGCAGCTTACGTAGGGGGCTTATTGGCAATGAGCAGTTCTTC. Translated, this gives CASSLRRGLIGNEQFF.